One T cell receptor (beta chain) is described in this entry. The data belong to a study of CD8 T cells in Susac syndrome. The authors reverse transcribed about 0.5 to 1 ug RNA with random hexamers. TCRdb used MiXCR to reprocess the immunoSEQ multiplex PCR reads, holding one entry per CDR3 protein. The profile shows 150,000 or so distinct CDR3 sequences, nearly 97% of them singletons. This CDR3 has 13 amino acids. V lost 5 bases, J lost 2 bases, and 0 bases stayed unmatched. Germline assignment: CDR1 MNHEY and CDR2 SVGAGI. The sequenced sample consisted of CD8+ T cells from PBMCs. This clonotype originated in a human donor with multiple sclerosis. The chain recombines TRBV6-5 with TRBJ1-2, with 9 bases aligning to TRBD1. CDR3 bases: TGTGCCAGCAGTGGACAGGGGAACTATGGCTACACCTTC. It yields the protein CASSGQGNYGYTF.